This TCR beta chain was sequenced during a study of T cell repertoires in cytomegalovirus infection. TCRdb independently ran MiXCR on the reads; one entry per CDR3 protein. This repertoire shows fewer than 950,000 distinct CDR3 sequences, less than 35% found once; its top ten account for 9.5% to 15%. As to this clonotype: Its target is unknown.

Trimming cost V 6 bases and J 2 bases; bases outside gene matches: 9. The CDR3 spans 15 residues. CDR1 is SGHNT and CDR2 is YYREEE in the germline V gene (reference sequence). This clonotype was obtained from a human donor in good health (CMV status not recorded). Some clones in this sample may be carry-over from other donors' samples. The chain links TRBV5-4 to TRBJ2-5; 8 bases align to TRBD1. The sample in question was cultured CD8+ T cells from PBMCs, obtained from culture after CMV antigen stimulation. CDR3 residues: CASIKGQGLQETQYF. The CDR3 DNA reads TGTGCCAGCATCAAAGGACAGGGTCTTCAAGAGACCCAGTACTTC. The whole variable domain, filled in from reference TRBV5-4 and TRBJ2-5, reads ETGVTQSPTHLIKTRGQQVTLRCSSQSGHNTVSWYQQALGQGPQFIFQYYREEENGRGNFPPRFSGLQFPNYSSELNVNALELDDSALYLCASIKGQGLQETQYFGPGTRLLVL.